These T cell receptor beta chains were read from a single sample in a study of T cell changes during pregnancy in multiple sclerosis. Only in-frame clones appear in the TCRdb table, and some are missing; sequencing was by immunoSEQ multiplex PCR. The data contain 70,000 to 75,000 clones, around nine tenths of them singletons. The sequencing here drew on peripheral blood, taken before pregnancy. The receptor set was obtained from a female donor with multiple sclerosis, enrolled in a pregnancy study. The CDR3 runs from the conserved cysteine through the conserved F or W. A D gene is named only where the DNA matches it firmly.

NA,TRBJ2-1,TRBV11-3,12,TGTGCCAGCAGCTTATCTAGGGGTGAGCAGTTCTTC,CASSLSRGEQFF
TRBD1,TRBJ2-6,TRBV5-1,16,TGCGCCAGCACTAGACAGGGAAACCCCGGGGCCAACGTCCTGACTTTC,CASTRQGNPGANVLTF
NA,TRBJ1-1,TRBV15,17,TGTGCCACCAGCAGAGAGCACAGAAGCTTTATGAACACTGAAGCTTTCTTT,CATSREHRSFMNTEAFF
NA,TRBJ1-4,TRBV5-4,13,TGTGCCAGCAGCTTACAGGGTCAGGAAAAACTGTTTTTT,CASSLQGQEKLFF
TRBD1,TRBJ1-1,TRBV5-1,17,TGCGCCAGCAGCATGACAGGGATTTTCGGAGTGAACACTGAAGCTTTCTTT,CASSMTGIFGVNTEAFF
NA,TRBJ1-4,TRBV6-4,14,TGTGCCAGCAGCTCCGGGACTGAAGGGGAAAAACTGTTTTTT,CASSSGTEGEKLFF
TRBD1,TRBJ2-1,TRBV14,17,TGTGCCAGCAGCCAAGTCCAGCCGGGACAGCTCATAGATGAGCAGTTCTTC,CASSQVQPGQLIDEQFF
TRBD1,TRBJ2-1,TRBV6-4,14,TGTGCCAGCAGTGATAGACAGGGACGAGATGAGCAGTTCTTC,CASSDRQGRDEQFF
TRBD2,TRBJ2-7,TRBV6-5,15,TGTGCCAGCAGCCGCCTAGCGGGGGGTAACTACGAGCAGTACTTC,CASSRLAGGNYEQYF
TRBD2,TRBJ2-5,TRBV4-3,16,TGCGCCAGCAGCCCAACCGGGACTAGCGGTTCCGAGGCCCAGTACTTC,CASSPTGTSGSEAQYF
NA,TRBJ2-7,TRBV7-2,15,TGTGCCAGCAGCTTAAACTACCCCGGAATCTACGAGCAGTACTTC,CASSLNYPGIYEQYF